What follows are 7 T cell receptor beta chains derived from one specimen sequenced in a study of T cells in women clearing cervical HPV infection. Assay used: immunoSEQ multiplex PCR; TCRdb lists only in-frame clones, some missing. The specimen's table records under 35,000 clones. The sample consisted of blood buffy coat. The origin of the receptors is a woman aged 18 to 75 with a cervical HPV16 infection that either progressed to CIN3+ or cleared (not recorded which).

To note about this clone: The read ends 3 residues early relative to the CDR3; the germline J gene fills the gap. This chain uses TRBV19 with TRBJ2-1; 7 nucleotides align to TRBD1. CDR1 LNHDA and CDR2 SQIVND come from the germline V gene (reference sequence). The CDR3 covers 17 residues. V was clipped by 5 bases and J by 4 bases; unmatched bases: 14. CDR3 DNA, as far as it was read: TGTGCCAGTAGTTCTAAGGGCCGAGGACAGGCTTACAATGAG. Its protein product is CASSSKGRGQAYNE. The whole CDR3 region reads CASSSKGRGQAYNEQFF.

Note on this clone: Sequencing ends 3 residues short of the CDR3 end; the germline J gene provides the rest. The V gene is TRBV2, the J gene TRBJ1-1; D uncertain. The CDR3 consists of 14 residues. The germline V gene encodes CDR1 SNHLY and CDR2 FYNNEI. V dropped 2 bases and J dropped 1 base, with 8 bases sitting between them. CDR3 bases read: TGTGCCAGCAGTGAAAGTACAGCGAACACTGAA. Translating it yields CASSESTANTE. The entire CDR3 sequence reads CASSESTANTEAFF.

Details on this clone: The observed sequence ends 3 residues before the CDR3 terminus, with the missing tail filled in from the germline J gene. V usage is TRBV6-1 and J usage is TRBJ2-7; 8 nucleotides agree with TRBD2. V shed 4 bases, J shed 4 bases, and the junction held 6 bases outside the gene matches. This CDR3 is 14 amino acids long. Germline CDR1 reads MNHNS; CDR2 reads SASEGT. The CDR3 protein is CASSAARGVYEQYF. Partial CDR3 DNA: TGTGCCAGCAGTGCCGCGCGGGGGGTTTACGAG.

Of note for this clone: With the read ending 3 residues before the CDR3 end, the germline J gene is used to fill in that end. The chain recombines TRBV7-3 with TRBJ1-1, with D possibly being TRBD1 (5 bases). This CDR3 contains 18 residues. Germline values: CDR1 SGHTA, CDR2 FQGTGA. The V end was cut by 4 bases, the J end by 5 bases, with 26 bases between. The sequenced CDR3 bases are TGTGCCAGCAGCTCCTACGGGTGGATTTGGGGGGTAAGTACTGAA. Amino acid sequence: CASSSYGWIWGVSTE. The full CDR3 sequence reads CASSSYGWIWGVSTEAFF.

The CDR3 reads CASSQGGGGPGLAKNIQYF. CDR3 bases read: TGCGCCAGCAGCCAGGGCGGGGGAGGACCAGGATTGGCCAAAAACATT. The V gene is TRBV5-1, the J gene TRBJ2-4, with TRBD2 matching 7 bases. The read falls 3 residues short of the CDR3 end, and the missing part is taken from the germline J gene. V was clipped by 4 bases and J by 1 base; unmatched bases: 17. Germline loops: CDR1 SGHRS, CDR2 YFSETQ. CDR3 size: 19 residues.

As concerns this clone: Read data end 3 residues before the CDR3 end; the end is taken from the germline J gene. The J gene is TRBJ2-5, the V gene TRBV7-6; D perhaps matches TRBD2 (5 bases). Trimming stripped 1 base from V and 5 bases from J, with 11 bases between. Germline CDR1 SGHVS, CDR2 FNYEAQ. This CDR3 has 14 residues. The DNA read from the CDR3 is TGTGCCAGCAGCTTAGGAGGGCGCAGGGAGACC. Its translation is CASSLGGRRET. The whole CDR3 sequence is CASSLGGRRETQYF.

Regarding this clone: The CDR3 end lies 3 residues beyond the end of the read and is filled in from the germline J gene. This chain uses TRBV6-1 with TRBJ2-3; TRBD2 matches at 11 bases. The CDR3 loop spans 16 amino acids. With V trimmed by 2 bases and J by 2 bases, 3 bases remained unmatched. CDR1 and CDR2 from the germline V gene are MNHNS and SASEGT. This CDR3 is CASSELAGGNTDTQYF. CDR3 DNA, as far as it was read: TGTGCCAGCAGTGAACTAGCGGGGGGAAACACAGATACG.